This T cell receptor (beta chain) stems from a study of blood T cell repertoires in COVID-19. Study at large: Spain, Italy and the United States supplied samples that represented acute and convalescent COVID-19. PBMCs, B-cell-depleted T cells, or T cells provided the cDNA or gDNA that made up the material.

The Seattle site enrolled patients during active infection and followed them longitudinally. Authors' methods: By means of reference gene primer amplification, nucleated cell counts were estimated. The data were produced by immunoSEQ multiplex PCR, yet TCRdb's version contains in-frame clones alone and is incomplete. For V, J and clone size, that table is used; D and trimming come from the DNA. This sample has tens of thousands of clones, with about four fifths found just once. This sequence was found in a man between 70 and 80 years old with COVID-19, enrolled during active disease. Sequencing was carried out using peripheral blood.

CDR3 sequence: CASSLALQEKLFF. CDR3 bases: TGTGCCAGCAGCTTGGCCCTCCAGGAAAAACTGTTTTTT. This chain uses TRBV7-2 with TRBJ1-4, with D hard to call. From germline, CDR1 is SGHTA and CDR2 FQGNSA. CDR3 length equals 13 residues. The V end was cut by 3 bases, the J end by 8 bases, with 10 bases between.